This T cell receptor beta chain was captured by sequencing in a study of T cell repertoires in cytomegalovirus infection. For the study at large: Indicated by public TCR beta signatures were CMV infection and matching HLA type.

In regard to this clonotype: Antigen: not known. One junction end disagrees with the germline gene, perhaps due to a read error.

In TCRdb, the reads were re-called with MiXCR into one record per CDR3 protein. The table records some 150,000 distinct CDR3 sequences, 5% to 6.5% of them present only once. The germline V gene encodes CDR1 SGHDT and CDR2 YYEEEE. This CDR3 spans 13 amino acids. Study-wide results and caveats: The study found HLA-C-restricted CMV-specific TCR beta clonotypes dominating the ex vivo response.

This chain joins TRBV5-6 and TRBJ1-1; D is undetermined. This receptor was identified in a human donor in good health (CMV status not recorded). Some clones in this sample may be carry-over from other donors' samples. Sequencing input: PBMCs. CDR3 DNA: TGTGTCAGCAGCCTCGTTTCGAACACTGAAGCTTTCTTT. Translated: CVSSLVSNTEAFF.